This is a list of T cell receptor beta chains from one sample in a study of blood T cell repertoires in COVID-19. The assay was immunoSEQ multiplex PCR, and TCRdb's table has in-frame clones only and misses some. The sample holds some 240,000 clones, roughly 84% seen once. Source material: PBMCs or T cells enriched from blood (not recorded which). Receptors were obtained from a woman aged 45-65 years who had been exposed to COVID-19. Each CDR3 is given with its conserved first and last residue. The order of the fields is CDR3 DNA, CDR3 protein, J gene, V gene, D gene, clone size. A D gene is named only where the DNA matches it firmly. Clone size is not always given. Where it is, it says once, few, many or a class for expanded clones.

cdr3_nt: TGTGCCAGCAGTTTAGGGGCAGGGAACTATGGCTACACCTTC; cdr3_aa: CASSLGAGNYGYTF; j_call: TRBJ1-2; v_call: TRBV28; d_call: -; clone_size: -
cdr3_nt: TGTGCCAGCAGCCCCCAGATGAGCAGGGCGGCTAACTATGGCTACACCTTC; cdr3_aa: CASSPQMSRAANYGYTF; j_call: TRBJ1-2; v_call: TRBV7-2; d_call: -; clone_size: -
cdr3_nt: TGTGCCAGCTCACCACAAGGACAGGGATATGGCTACACCTTC; cdr3_aa: CASSPQGQGYGYTF; j_call: TRBJ1-2; v_call: TRBV18; d_call: TRBD1; clone_size: once
cdr3_nt: TGTGCCAGTATTAGTGGGAGATACACTGAAGCTTTCTTT; cdr3_aa: CASISGRYTEAFF; j_call: TRBJ1-1; v_call: TRBV19; d_call: -; clone_size: -
cdr3_nt: TGTGCCACCAGTGATTCCGGGGAATCTGGGCCCTACGAGCAGTACTTC; cdr3_aa: CATSDSGESGPYEQYF; j_call: TRBJ2-7; v_call: TRBV24-1; d_call: -; clone_size: -
cdr3_nt: TGTGCCACCCTCGACAGTAGCTCCTACAATGAGCAGTTCTTC; cdr3_aa: CATLDSSSYNEQFF; j_call: TRBJ2-1; v_call: TRBV10-3; d_call: -; clone_size: -
cdr3_nt: TGTGCCAGCAGTGCCAGGGGTCGGGGCACTGAAGCTTTCTTT; cdr3_aa: CASSARGRGTEAFF; j_call: TRBJ1-1; v_call: TRBV2; d_call: -; clone_size: -
cdr3_nt: TGTGCCAGCAGGGCACTAGCGGGGGGGGAGGAGACCCAGTACTTC; cdr3_aa: CASRALAGGEETQYF; j_call: TRBJ2-5; v_call: TRBV7-8; d_call: TRBD2; clone_size: -
cdr3_nt: TGTGCCAGCAGCGACTACAGGGGCGGAACTGAAGCTTTCTTT; cdr3_aa: CASSDYRGGTEAFF; j_call: TRBJ1-1; v_call: TRBV9; d_call: TRBD1; clone_size: -
cdr3_nt: TGTGCCATCAGTGGACGGGATGACAATGAGCAGTTCTTC; cdr3_aa: CAISGRDDNEQFF; j_call: TRBJ2-1; v_call: TRBV10-3; d_call: -; clone_size: once
cdr3_nt: TGTGCCAGCAGCTTGAGCGGGGTTCGCTACAATGAGCAGTTCTTC; cdr3_aa: CASSLSGVRYNEQFF; j_call: TRBJ2-1; v_call: TRBV5-6; d_call: TRBD2; clone_size: once
cdr3_nt: TGTGCCAGCAGCCAACGGACAGGGCTAAGCTATGGCTACACCTTC; cdr3_aa: CASSQRTGLSYGYTF; j_call: TRBJ1-2; v_call: TRBV3-1/TRBV3-2; d_call: TRBD1; clone_size: once
cdr3_nt: TGTGCCAGCAGCTTAGGACAGGACTACGAGCAGTACTTC; cdr3_aa: CASSLGQDYEQYF; j_call: TRBJ2-7; v_call: TRBV5-4; d_call: TRBD1; clone_size: -
cdr3_nt: TGTGCCAGTACCCCGGGGAACACCGGGGAGCTGTTTTTT; cdr3_aa: CASTPGNTGELFF; j_call: TRBJ2-2; v_call: TRBV19; d_call: -; clone_size: -
cdr3_nt: TGTGCCAGCAGTTTCCCTGGCAATATGAACACTGAAGCTTTCTTT; cdr3_aa: CASSFPGNMNTEAFF; j_call: TRBJ1-1; v_call: TRBV28; d_call: -; clone_size: -
cdr3_nt: TGTGCCAGCAGCTCCAGACAGGGCTACGAGCAGTACTTC; cdr3_aa: CASSSRQGYEQYF; j_call: TRBJ2-7; v_call: TRBV5-4; d_call: TRBD1; clone_size: -
cdr3_nt: TGTGCCAGTAGTCCGGGAGGGGTCCAGCCCCAGCATTTT; cdr3_aa: CASSPGGVQPQHF; j_call: TRBJ1-5; v_call: TRBV19; d_call: -; clone_size: -
cdr3_nt: TGCGCCAGCCAGGAAACGGGATATCGCTACACCTTC; cdr3_aa: CASQETGYRYTF; j_call: TRBJ1-2; v_call: TRBV10-2; d_call: -; clone_size: -
cdr3_nt: TGTGCCAGCAGTGCCCCCGGGGGCTCTGGAAACACCATATATTTT; cdr3_aa: CASSAPGGSGNTIYF; j_call: TRBJ1-3; v_call: TRBV25-1; d_call: -; clone_size: -
cdr3_nt: TGTGCCAGCAGTGTGTCCTCTGCCCAATCGGGTGGCTACACCTTC; cdr3_aa: CASSVSSAQSGGYTF; j_call: TRBJ1-2; v_call: TRBV6-4; d_call: -; clone_size: -
cdr3_nt: TGCGCCAGCAGCCAAGAAGAGCGGAATCAGCCCCAGCATTTT; cdr3_aa: CASSQEERNQPQHF; j_call: TRBJ1-5; v_call: TRBV4-1; d_call: -; clone_size: many
cdr3_nt: TGTGCCAGCAGCCCGACCGCGGGGGACACAGATACGCAGTATTTT; cdr3_aa: CASSPTAGDTDTQYF; j_call: TRBJ2-3; v_call: TRBV5-6; d_call: TRBD2; clone_size: few
cdr3_nt: TGTGCCACCAGCAGAGATCACCAGAAGAATCAGCCCCAGCATTTT; cdr3_aa: CATSRDHQKNQPQHF; j_call: TRBJ1-5; v_call: TRBV15; d_call: -; clone_size: -
cdr3_nt: TGTGCCAGCAGTTTTCCACAGGGAAGAGGCCAGCCCCAGCATTTT; cdr3_aa: CASSFPQGRGQPQHF; j_call: TRBJ1-5; v_call: TRBV28; d_call: -; clone_size: -
cdr3_nt: TGTGCCAGCGCCGGAGGGGCCTACGAGCAGTACTTC; cdr3_aa: CASAGGAYEQYF; j_call: TRBJ2-7; v_call: TRBV2; d_call: -; clone_size: -
cdr3_nt: TGTGCCAGCAGGTACCGACAGGGGAAGACTGAAGCTTTCTTT; cdr3_aa: CASRYRQGKTEAFF; j_call: TRBJ1-1; v_call: TRBV2; d_call: TRBD1; clone_size: -
cdr3_nt: TGTGCCAGCAGTTACTTAGGAGGGGCCCCTGAAGCTTTCTTT; cdr3_aa: CASSYLGGAPEAFF; j_call: TRBJ1-1; v_call: TRBV6-6; d_call: -; clone_size: -
cdr3_nt: TGTGCCAGCAGTTACCCTCACCGGGGGGGCCGGGTCGAGCAGTACTTC; cdr3_aa: CASSYPHRGGRVEQYF; j_call: TRBJ2-7; v_call: TRBV6-2/TRBV6-3; d_call: TRBD2; clone_size: -
cdr3_nt: TGTGCCAGCAGCCTTACAGGGAACTATGGCTACACCTTC; cdr3_aa: CASSLTGNYGYTF; j_call: TRBJ1-2; v_call: TRBV13; d_call: -; clone_size: -
cdr3_nt: TGTGCCAGCAGTTCGTATACGACCAGGGGACCAAGCACCATATATTTT; cdr3_aa: CASSSYTTRGPSTIYF; j_call: TRBJ1-3; v_call: TRBV6-2/TRBV6-3; d_call: -; clone_size: -
cdr3_nt: TGTGCCACCAGCCGGGAGACGTTCTCTTCGGCTGAAGCTTTCTTT; cdr3_aa: CATSRETFSSAEAFF; j_call: TRBJ1-1; v_call: TRBV15; d_call: -; clone_size: -
cdr3_nt: TGCGCCAGCAGCTTGGGGGGACAGGGCAATGGCTACACCTTC; cdr3_aa: CASSLGGQGNGYTF; j_call: TRBJ1-2; v_call: TRBV5-1; d_call: TRBD1; clone_size: -
cdr3_nt: TGTGCCAGTAGTAGCGGGACTAGCGGGGGGGAGACCCAGTACTTC; cdr3_aa: CASSSGTSGGETQYF; j_call: TRBJ2-5; v_call: TRBV19; d_call: TRBD2; clone_size: -
cdr3_nt: TGTGCCAGCAGCAAAGTGTACTCCCCCTACGAGCAGTACTTC; cdr3_aa: CASSKVYSPYEQYF; j_call: TRBJ2-7; v_call: TRBV21-1; d_call: -; clone_size: -
cdr3_nt: TGCAGCGTTGGGAGGGGTCGGGAGCTGTTTTTT; cdr3_aa: CSVGRGRELFF; j_call: TRBJ2-2; v_call: TRBV29-1; d_call: -; clone_size: -
cdr3_nt: TGTGCCAGCCGAGGTAGGGGACAGGGGGGTTATAATTCACCCCTCCACTTT; cdr3_aa: CASRGRGQGGYNSPLHF; j_call: TRBJ1-6; v_call: TRBV19; d_call: TRBD1; clone_size: -
cdr3_nt: TGCGCCAGCAGTGGCCGACTAGCGGCCCTTACGGAGCAGTTCTTC; cdr3_aa: CASSGRLAALTEQFF; j_call: TRBJ2-1; v_call: TRBV10-1; d_call: TRBD2; clone_size: -
cdr3_nt: TGTGCCAGCAGCTTAGTGGGGACAGGGGCCTACGAGCAGTACTTC; cdr3_aa: CASSLVGTGAYEQYF; j_call: TRBJ2-7; v_call: TRBV7-9; d_call: TRBD1; clone_size: -
cdr3_nt: TGTGCCAGCAGCCTTCCGGGACAGACGAACACCGGGGAGCTGTTTTTT; cdr3_aa: CASSLPGQTNTGELFF; j_call: TRBJ2-2; v_call: TRBV3-1/TRBV3-2; d_call: TRBD1; clone_size: once
cdr3_nt: TGTGCCAGCAGTCCCGGGAGGGGGCTTCGTGTAGGCGCTGAAGCTTTCTTT; cdr3_aa: CASSPGRGLRVGAEAFF; j_call: TRBJ1-1; v_call: TRBV11-2; d_call: TRBD1; clone_size: -
cdr3_nt: TGTGCCAGCAGCTTGCCGAGTCCCCCTGAAGCTTTCTTT; cdr3_aa: CASSLPSPPEAFF; j_call: TRBJ1-1; v_call: TRBV5-4; d_call: -; clone_size: -
cdr3_nt: TGCAGCACGGGGGGCACCGTGGGGAGGTATGGCTACACCTTC; cdr3_aa: CSTGGTVGRYGYTF; j_call: TRBJ1-2; v_call: TRBV29-1; d_call: -; clone_size: -
cdr3_nt: TGTGCCAGCTCCACGACAGCCTCTGAAAAACTGTTTTTT; cdr3_aa: CASSTTASEKLFF; j_call: TRBJ1-4; v_call: TRBV18; d_call: -; clone_size: -
cdr3_nt: TGTGCCAGCAGTATCAGGGGTGGTGGGGAGACCCAGTACTTC; cdr3_aa: CASSIRGGGETQYF; j_call: TRBJ2-5; v_call: TRBV6-5; d_call: -; clone_size: -
cdr3_nt: TGCGCCAGCAGCTTGGACACCGCTAGCACTGAAGCTTTCTTT; cdr3_aa: CASSLDTASTEAFF; j_call: TRBJ1-1; v_call: TRBV5-1; d_call: -; clone_size: -
cdr3_nt: TGTGCCAGTAGTATAACCAGGCAAGAGACCCAGTACTTC; cdr3_aa: CASSITRQETQYF; j_call: TRBJ2-5; v_call: TRBV19; d_call: -; clone_size: -
cdr3_nt: TGTGCCAGCTCCCCCATCGAGGGCGAAAAACTGTTTTTT; cdr3_aa: CASSPIEGEKLFF; j_call: TRBJ1-4; v_call: TRBV18; d_call: -; clone_size: -
cdr3_nt: TGTGCCAGCTCACCCAGGGTTACTATGAACACTGAAGCTTTCTTT; cdr3_aa: CASSPRVTMNTEAFF; j_call: TRBJ1-1; v_call: TRBV18; d_call: -; clone_size: once
cdr3_nt: TGTGCCTGGAGTTCTCAGGGGAACACTGAAGCTTTCTTT; cdr3_aa: CAWSSQGNTEAFF; j_call: TRBJ1-1; v_call: TRBV30; d_call: -; clone_size: -
cdr3_nt: TGTGCCAGCTCACCCGGACAGGTGAATCAGCCCCAGCATTTT; cdr3_aa: CASSPGQVNQPQHF; j_call: TRBJ1-5; v_call: TRBV18; d_call: TRBD1; clone_size: -
cdr3_nt: TGTGCCAGCAGCGGGACAGGGAACACCGGGGAGCTGTTTTTT; cdr3_aa: CASSGTGNTGELFF; j_call: TRBJ2-2; v_call: TRBV9; d_call: TRBD1; clone_size: few
cdr3_nt: TGTGCCAGCCACAGGGGATTCTCTGGGGCCAACGTCCTGACTTTC; cdr3_aa: CASHRGFSGANVLTF; j_call: TRBJ2-6; v_call: TRBV3-1/TRBV3-2; d_call: TRBD1; clone_size: -
cdr3_nt: TGCGCCAGCAGCCCGGACAGGAATTCAGAGACCCAGTACTTC; cdr3_aa: CASSPDRNSETQYF; j_call: TRBJ2-5; v_call: TRBV5-1; d_call: TRBD1; clone_size: -
cdr3_nt: TGTGCCAGCAGTGCGCTAGCGGGGGGGAGCACAGATACGCAGTATTTT; cdr3_aa: CASSALAGGSTDTQYF; j_call: TRBJ2-3; v_call: TRBV2; d_call: TRBD2; clone_size: -
cdr3_nt: TGTGCCAGCAGCAGACACAGGGAAGCCCCCACAGATACGCAGTATTTT; cdr3_aa: CASSRHREAPTDTQYF; j_call: TRBJ2-3; v_call: TRBV5-8; d_call: -; clone_size: -
cdr3_nt: TGTGCCAGCAGTTACTTCGGGACAGGGAGCAATCAGCCCCAGCATTTT; cdr3_aa: CASSYFGTGSNQPQHF; j_call: TRBJ1-5; v_call: TRBV6-2/TRBV6-3; d_call: TRBD1; clone_size: once
cdr3_nt: TGTGCCAGCAGTGAAGCAATGGGACTTACTAATGAAAAACTGTTTTTT; cdr3_aa: CASSEAMGLTNEKLFF; j_call: TRBJ1-4; v_call: TRBV6-1; d_call: -; clone_size: -
cdr3_nt: TGCGCCAGCTCATGGACAGATTCCTACGAGCAGTACTTC; cdr3_aa: CASSWTDSYEQYF; j_call: TRBJ2-7; v_call: TRBV10-2; d_call: -; clone_size: -
cdr3_nt: TGCGCCAGCAGCCTAACAAACAGGCGACTTTTCTATGGCTACACCTTC; cdr3_aa: CASSLTNRRLFYGYTF; j_call: TRBJ1-2; v_call: TRBV4-1; d_call: -; clone_size: -